At least ten counts were recorded for the clone carrying this T cell receptor beta chain. The antigen is undetermined. The data were obtained in a study of Graves' ophthalmopathy and Graves' hyperthyroidism. There are 14 residues in the CDR3. With 1 base removed from V and 6 bases from J, the gap between germline ends came to 10 bases. Germline CDR1 reads SNHLY; CDR2 reads FYNNEI. General observations from the study: Most expanded clonotypes in thyroid above 0.001 frequency also showed up in blood.

The TCR beta CDR3 regions underwent amplification from RNA transcripts. HTBI-primed first-round RT-PCR preceded second-round multiplex PCR. TCRdb reanalysed the multiplex PCR reads using MiXCR and keeps one entry per CDR3 protein. This sample has almost 750,000 distinct CDR3 sequences, with roughly 41% found just once. This rearrangement joins TRBV2 to TRBJ1-5; D is ambiguous. This clonotype was sampled from an adult man with Graves' ophthalmopathy. Source material: peripheral blood. CDR3 coding DNA: TGTGCCAGCAGTGAAGGTAGACCCGGTCAGCCCCAGCATTTT. Translated: CASSEGRPGQPQHF.